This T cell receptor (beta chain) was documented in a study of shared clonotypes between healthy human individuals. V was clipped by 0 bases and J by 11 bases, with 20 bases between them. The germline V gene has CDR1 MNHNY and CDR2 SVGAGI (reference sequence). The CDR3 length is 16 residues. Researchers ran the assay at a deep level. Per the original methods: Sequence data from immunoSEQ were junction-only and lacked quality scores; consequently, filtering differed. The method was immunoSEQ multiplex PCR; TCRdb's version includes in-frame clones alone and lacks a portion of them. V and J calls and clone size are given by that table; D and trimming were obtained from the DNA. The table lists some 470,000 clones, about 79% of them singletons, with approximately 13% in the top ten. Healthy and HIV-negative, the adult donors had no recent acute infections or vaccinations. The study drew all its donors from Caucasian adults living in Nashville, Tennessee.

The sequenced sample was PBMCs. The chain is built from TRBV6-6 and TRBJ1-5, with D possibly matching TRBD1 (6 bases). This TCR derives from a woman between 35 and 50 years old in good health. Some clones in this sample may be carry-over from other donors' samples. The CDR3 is CASSYSTGASIAAQHF. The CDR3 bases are TGTGCCAGCAGTTACTCGACGGGGGCGAGCATCGCGGCCCAGCATTTT.